A single sample gave rise to the 3 T cell receptor beta chains below, sequenced in a study of T-cell memory formation after mild COVID-19. TCRdb recomputed calls from the 5' RACE reads with MiXCR, one row per CDR3 protein. The table lists 300,000 to 400,000 distinct CDR3 sequences, roughly 15% of them singletons, with about 20% in the top ten. Sample: PBMCs or a T cell subset sorted from them (not recorded which). Receptors were obtained from a man aged 18 to 30 who had mild COVID-19 (a few samples of this study predate the infection). Cell type and time point are not known.

This clonotype showed up many times. The chain couples TRBV7-9 to TRBJ2-7; D gene unclear. The V gene lost 2 bases and the J gene lost 6 bases, with 8 bases spanning the gap. This CDR3 is 12 amino acids long. Germline-derived CDR1 and CDR2 are SEHNR and FQNEAQ (reference sequence). In DNA, the CDR3 is TGTGCCAGCAGCTTATATCACCCCGAGCAGTACTTC. Protein sequence: CASSLYHPEQYF. The entire variable domain, with the rest obtained from reference TRBV7-9 and TRBJ2-7, is as follows: DTGVSQNPRHKITKRGQNVTFRCDPISEHNRLYWYRQTLGQGPEFLTYFQNEAQLEKSRLLSDRFSAERPKGSFSTLEIQRTEQGDSAMYLCASSLYHPEQYFGPGTRLTVT.

The table lists this clonotype with a few counts. The chain links TRBV12-3 or TRBV12-4 to TRBJ2-4; unclear D gene. The length of the CDR3 is 13 residues. The V end lost 5 bases, the J end lost 9 bases, and 14 bases lay between the germline ends. CDR3: CASSRESASIQYF. The CDR3 bases are TGTGCCAGCAGTAGAGAGTCGGCGTCCATTCAGTACTTC.

V gene TRBV7-9 combines with J gene TRBJ1-2, with D unresolved. The germline V gene encodes CDR1 SEHNR and CDR2 FQNEAQ (reference sequence). V lost 5 bases to trimming and J lost 3 bases, with 13 bases between them. This CDR3 spans 14 amino acids. The CDR3 spells CASSASVDDYGYTF. The CDR3 region has the DNA TGTGCCAGCAGCGCTTCGGTGGACGACTATGGCTACACCTTC.